The TCR beta chain under discussion was sequenced for a study of T cells after yellow fever vaccination. This clonotype was detected a few times. CDR1 and CDR2 from the germline V gene are SEHNR and FQNEAQ (reference sequence). The CDR3 covers 17 residues. V lost 3 bases, J lost 3 bases, and 20 bases lay in between. MiXCR was run by TCRdb on the 5' RACE reads, yielding one entry per CDR3 protein. The sample holds some 400,000 distinct CDR3 sequences; 18% are singletons and the top ten take over 15%. This TCR was recovered from a man between 18 and 29 years old who received the YFV17D yellow fever vaccine. The source material was PBMCs, sampled before the yellow fever booster vaccination. The chain uses TRBV7-9 and TRBJ1-2; possibly TRBD1 for D (6 bases). The CDR3 region is CASSFPTGIRLHYGYTF. Here the CDR3 DNA reads TGTGCCAGCAGCTTCCCGACAGGTATACGGCTGCACTATGGCTACACCTTC.